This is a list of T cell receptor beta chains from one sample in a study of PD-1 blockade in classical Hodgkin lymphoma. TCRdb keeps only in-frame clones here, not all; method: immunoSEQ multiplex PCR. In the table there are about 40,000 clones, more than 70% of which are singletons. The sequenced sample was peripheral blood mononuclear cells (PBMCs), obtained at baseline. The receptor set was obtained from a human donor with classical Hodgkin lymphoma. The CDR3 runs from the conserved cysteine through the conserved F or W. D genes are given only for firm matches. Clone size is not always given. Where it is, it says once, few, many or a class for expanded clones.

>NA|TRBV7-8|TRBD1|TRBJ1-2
TGTGCCAGCAGCTCAGAGGACAGGGGGTTGTATGGCTACACCTTC
CASSSEDRGLYGYTF
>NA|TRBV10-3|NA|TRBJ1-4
TGTGCCATCAGTAGACAGGATAATGAAAAACTGTTTTTT
CAISRQDNEKLFF
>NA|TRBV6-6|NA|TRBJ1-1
TGTGCCAGCAGTTACTCCGGGGGGCTGAACACTGAAGCTTTCTTT
CASSYSGGLNTEAFF
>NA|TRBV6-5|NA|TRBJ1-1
TGTGCCAGCAGTGAAGAGCCAGGGGTAACTGAAGCTTTCTTT
CASSEEPGVTEAFF
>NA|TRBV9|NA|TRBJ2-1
TGTGCCAGCAGCCCGAGCACAAGCTTCTACAATGAGCAGTTCTTC
CASSPSTSFYNEQFF
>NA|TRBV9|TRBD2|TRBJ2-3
TGTGCCAGCGCAAGTAGCGGGAGCACAGATACGCAGTATTTT
CASASSGSTDTQYF
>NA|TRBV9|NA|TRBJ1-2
TGTGCCAGCAGCGTAGTCGGCGGTTTTGGCTACACCTTC
CASSVVGGFGYTF
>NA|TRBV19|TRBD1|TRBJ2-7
TGTGCCAGTAATCCCGGACAGGATTCCTACGAGCAGTACTTC
CASNPGQDSYEQYF
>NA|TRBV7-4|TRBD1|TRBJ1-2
TGTGCCAGCAGCTCCCTATCGACAGGGGGTGGCGGCTACACCTTC
CASSSLSTGGGGYTF
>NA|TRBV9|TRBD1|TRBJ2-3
TGTGCCAGCAGCGTAGAGGGACAGGGAGGGGATACGCAGTATTTT
CASSVEGQGGDTQYF
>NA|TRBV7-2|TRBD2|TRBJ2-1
TGTGCCAGCAGCTATTCCGGGACTAGGACCTACAATGAGCAGTTCTTC
CASSYSGTRTYNEQFF
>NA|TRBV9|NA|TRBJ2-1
TGTGCCAGCAACCTGGGGTCCGCCTCGGGGGAGCAGTTCTTC
CASNLGSASGEQFF
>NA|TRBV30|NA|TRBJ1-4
TGTGCCTGGAGTGCTTATGCAACTAATGAAAAACTGTTTTTT
CAWSAYATNEKLFF
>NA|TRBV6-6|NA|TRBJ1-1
TGTGCCAGCAGTTACTCGAAAGGGTTAGAAGCTTTCTTT
CASSYSKGLEAFF
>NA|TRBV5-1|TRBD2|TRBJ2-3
TGCGCCAGTATTAGCGGGGGGGCCGAAGATACGCAGTATTTT
CASISGGAEDTQYF
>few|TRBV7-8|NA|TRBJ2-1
TGTGCCAGCAGCACTCGGACTAATTACAATGAGCAGTTCTTC
CASSTRTNYNEQFF
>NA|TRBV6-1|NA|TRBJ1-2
TGTGCCAGCAGTGAAGGTAGCTACACCTTC
CASSEGSYTF
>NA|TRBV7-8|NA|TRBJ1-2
TGTGCCAGCAGCTTGACGGGGGGGGTCCCTGGCTATGGCTACACCTTC
CASSLTGGVPGYGYTF
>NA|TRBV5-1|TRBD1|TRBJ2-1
TGCGCCAGCAGCTCGACAGGGAATTGGGGCCTCAATGAGCAGTTCTTC
CASSSTGNWGLNEQFF
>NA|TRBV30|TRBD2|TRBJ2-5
TGTGCCTGGAGTGTGGCGGGGGTCATGAAGACCCAGTACTTC
CAWSVAGVMKTQYF
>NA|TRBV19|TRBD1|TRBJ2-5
TGTGCCAGTAGCAACCCCGGGACAGGCCTGTACCAAGAGACCCAGTACTTC
CASSNPGTGLYQETQYF
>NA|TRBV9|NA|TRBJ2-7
TGTGCCAGCAGCGTAACCAGGTACGAGCAGTACTTC
CASSVTRYEQYF
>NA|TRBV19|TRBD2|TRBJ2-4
TGTGCCAGTAGCGGAGGGGCGGGGGGCGATATCATTCAGTACTTC
CASSGGAGGDIIQYF
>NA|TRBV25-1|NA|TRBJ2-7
TGTGCCAGCAGTGAGGAGGGCTACCGGGTTTCAGGTCCCTACGAGCAGTACTTC
CASSEEGYRVSGPYEQYF
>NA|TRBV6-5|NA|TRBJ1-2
TGTGCCAGCAGTTCGACAGGAACAAACTATGGCTACACCTTC
CASSSTGTNYGYTF
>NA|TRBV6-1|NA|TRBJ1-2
TGTGCCAGCAGTTATGGCAGTGCTAACTATGGCTACACCTTC
CASSYGSANYGYTF
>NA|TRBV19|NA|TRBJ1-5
TGTGCCAGTAGTCATAGCAATCAGCCCCAGCATTTT
CASSHSNQPQHF
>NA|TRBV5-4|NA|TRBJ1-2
TGTGCCAGCAGCCCCGAGCAGAACTATGGCTACACCTTC
CASSPEQNYGYTF
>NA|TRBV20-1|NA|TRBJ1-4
TGCAGTGCTAGCCAGGGTGAAAAACTGTTTTTT
CSASQGEKLFF
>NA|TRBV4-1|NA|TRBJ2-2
TGCGCCAGCAGTACGCTAGCCCGCACCGGGGAGCTGTTTTTT
CASSTLARTGELFF
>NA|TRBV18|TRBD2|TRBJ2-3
TGTGCCAGCTCACCACCCCTAGCGGGGGATGCTAGCACAGATACGCAGTATTTT
CASSPPLAGDASTDTQYF
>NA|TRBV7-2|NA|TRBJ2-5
TGTGCCAGCGCCCGGTGGGAGACCCAGTACTTC
CASARWETQYF
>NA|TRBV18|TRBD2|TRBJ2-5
TGTGCCAGCTCACCACCCGAACTAGCGGGGGAAGGGACCCAGTACTTC
CASSPPELAGEGTQYF
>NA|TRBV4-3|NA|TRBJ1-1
TGCGCCAGCAGCCAACAGACAGGTTTGAACACTGAAGCTTTCTTT
CASSQQTGLNTEAFF
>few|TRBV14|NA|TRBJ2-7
TGTGCCAGCAGCCAAGTCTTTGGATCCCTGACCGAGTTTCCCCCCGAGCAGTACTTC
CASSQVFGSLTEFPPEQYF
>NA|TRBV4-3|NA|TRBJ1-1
TGCGCCAGCAGCCAAGATTCGGAAGGGGTCACTGAAGCTTTCTTT
CASSQDSEGVTEAFF
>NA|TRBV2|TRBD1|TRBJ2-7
TGTGCCAGCCGGCGGGACAGGGGTAACGACGAGCAGTACTTC
CASRRDRGNDEQYF
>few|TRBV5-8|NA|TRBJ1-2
TGCGCCAGCAGCCAAGGGTATGGGCACCCCTATGGCTACACCTTC
CASSQGYGHPYGYTF